The 14 T cell receptor beta chains given below trace back to one sample, sequenced in a study of tumor and adjacent non-tumor tissue in lung cancer. Three rounds of nested PCR, following a modified ARM-PCR protocol, produced the TCRbeta library. MiXCR, applied by TCRdb to the multiplex PCR reads, yields one record per CDR3 protein. The sample has over 130,000 distinct CDR3 sequences, about 71% seen once. The template was RNA from unsorted bulk tissue. The specimen sequenced was lung tumor tissue. These receptor sequences come from a man aged 55 to 69 with small cell lung cancer.

Of note for this clonotype: No conserved phenylalanine or tryptophan is present at the end of the CDR3, so a read error is the likely explanation. V is TRBV4-2 and J is TRBJ2-2, with D possibly matching TRBD2 (5 bases). V gave up 7 bases and J gave up 7 bases, with 19 bases separating them. Per germline, CDR1 LGHNA and CDR2 YNFKEQ. The CDR3 loop spans 15 amino acids. For the CDR3, the DNA is TGTGCCAGCAAACTAGTGGGAGATGATGGCGGGGAGCTGTTTACT. It translates to CASKLVGDDGGELFT.

V gene TRBV6-1 combines with J gene TRBJ2-3; TRBD2 aligns across 7 bases. Germline loops: CDR1 MNHNS, CDR2 SASEGT. The CDR3 sequence is 14 residues long. J gave up 5 bases and V 3 bases, and 5 bases lay outside the gene matches. This chain's CDR3 is CASSEAGAKDTQYF. The DNA of the CDR3 is TGTGCCAGCAGTGAGGCGGGAGCGAAAGATACGCAGTATTTT.

With regard to this clonotype: Given the absence of the conserved phenylalanine or tryptophan at the CDR3 end, a read error is likely. This chain links TRBV11-1 with TRBJ1-1; possibly TRBD1 for D (5 bases). The germline CDR1 and CDR2 sequences are SGHAT and FQDESV (reference sequence). This CDR3 comprises 16 residues. CDR3 DNA: TGTGCCAGCAGCCAATCGAGACAGAAGGGTATCGCTGATGCTTTCCTT. This translates into CASSQSRQKGIADAFL.

The chain links TRBV6-2 or TRBV6-3 to TRBJ2-1; D gene ambiguous. Looked up from germline, CDR1 is MNHEY and CDR2 is SVGEGT. The CDR3 spans 13 residues. V lost 9 bases, J lost 2 bases, and 11 bases lay in between. CDR3 loop: CARTRHTYNEQFF. DNA for the CDR3: TGTGCCAGGACCCGGCATACCTACAATGAGCAGTTCTTC.

The chain has TRBV5-1 and TRBJ2-2, with 12 positions matching TRBD1. The ends lost 7 bases at V and 9 bases at J; junction bases unmatched: 7. The CDR3 consists of 14 residues. CDR1 and CDR2 from the germline V gene are SGHRS and YFSETQ. CDR3 amino acids: CASSGQGASRELFF. The CDR3 DNA reads TGCGCCAGCTCGGGACAGGGGGCTTCCCGGGAGCTGTTTTTT.

In regard to this clonotype: One end of the junction does not line up with germline, which may come from a read error. The rearrangement uses TRBV4-1 and TRBJ2-7; D is unresolved. This CDR3 is 17 amino acids long. CDR1 and CDR2 from the germline V gene are MGHRA and YSYEKL. CDR3 amino acids: CASSQYGAMAGDYEQYF. The CDR3 region has the DNA TGCGCCAGTAGCCAGTATGGTGCGATGGCAGGAGACTACGAGCAGTACTTC.

Points on this clonotype: A much larger clone sits a single nucleotide away, making a read error possible. The V gene is TRBV29-1, the J gene TRBJ2-3; weak D call: TRBD1 (8 bases). The germline V gene has CDR1 SQVTM and CDR2 ANQGSEA. The CDR3 spans 14 residues. CDR3 in DNA: TGCAGCGTGACAGGGGCTAGCGGCACAGATACGCACTATTTT. Its protein is CSVTGASGTDTHYF.

Concerning this clonotype itself: A read error may be the cause here, since a much bigger clone is one base away. The gene calls are TRBV6-1 and TRBJ1-1, with D perhaps matching TRBD1 (6 bases). This CDR3 is 13 amino acids long. V was trimmed by 2 bases and J by 4 bases, leaving 8 bases between them. CDR1 and CDR2 (germline): MNHNS, SASEGT. CDR3 residues: CASSEQGSTEAFF. The CDR3 DNA reads TGTGCCAGCAGTGAACAGGGGAGCACTGAAGCTTTCTTT.

This sequence joins TRBV7-3 and TRBJ2-7; tentatively, D is TRBD1 (6 bases). The ends were cut back, 7 bases at V and 2 bases at J, with 15 bases in the middle. CDR3 length equals 14 residues. In germline, CDR1 is SGHTA, CDR2 FQGTGA. The CDR3 DNA follows: TGTGCCAGCAAACAGGGAAGAGGCCCCTACGAGCAGTACTTC. It translates to CASKQGRGPYEQYF.

For this clonotype: A much larger clone sits a single nucleotide away, making a read error possible. The chain links TRBV20-1 to TRBJ1-4; 10 bases line up with TRBD1. The CDR3 has 16 residues. V shed 4 bases, J shed 7 bases, and the junction held 12 bases outside the gene matches. Germline CDR1 reads DFQATT; CDR2 reads SNEGSKA (reference sequence). Here the CDR3 DNA reads TGCAGTGCTACCCGGTGGGGACAGGGGTCGGGTGAAAAACTGTTTTTT. Translating gives CSATRWGQGSGEKLFF.

Worth noting for this clonotype: A much larger clone lies one base from this, so it may be a read error. Lacking the conserved final phenylalanine or tryptophan, this CDR3 likely reflects a read error. The chain carries TRBV6-1 and TRBJ1-1; unclear D gene. Germline V gene sequence: CDR1 MNHNS, CDR2 SASEGT. V dropped 6 bases and J dropped 4 bases, with 12 bases sitting between them. This CDR3 has 13 amino acids. The CDR3 nucleotides are TGTGCCAGCAGGGAGGACGGGTTCACTGAAGCTTTCTCT. Protein sequence: CASREDGFTEAFS.

V gene TRBV11-3 combines with J gene TRBJ2-3, with TRBD1 as a possible D gene (5 bases). The germline V gene encodes CDR1 SGHNT and CDR2 YENEEA. V was cut by 8 bases and J by 0 bases, with 15 bases left in between. The CDR3 has 15 residues. CDR3 sequence (DNA): TGTGCCAGCGGCATTGGGGCAGGTAGCACAGATACGCAGTATTTT. Encoded protein: CASGIGAGSTDTQYF.

Comments on this clonotype: A much larger clone lies a single base off, so this may be a read error. The V and J genes are TRBV20-1 and TRBJ2-3, with TRBD2 matching over 8 bases. Germline trimming cut 6 bases from V and 2 bases from J; bases unmatched to any gene: 10. CDR3 size: 15 residues. From germline, CDR1 is DFQATT and CDR2 SNEGSKA (reference sequence). CDR3 region: CSALKSTSDTDTQYF. The CDR3 DNA reads TGCAGTGCCCTAAAGTCGACTAGCGACACAGATACGCAGTATTTT.

Of note for this clonotype: The junction and the germline gene differ at one end; a read error may be behind it. The V call is TRBV20-1, the J call TRBJ1-1; D is uncertain. The CDR3 is 15 residues long. The germline CDR1 and CDR2 sequences are DFQATT and SNEGSKA (reference sequence). CDR3 bases: TGCAGTGCTAGAGCCGGGAGTCGGCCAGGCACTGAAGCATTCTTT. Translating it yields CSARAGSRPGTEAFF.